This TCR beta chain was captured in a study of T cells after posttransplantation cyclophosphamide. The naive gate required viable CD3+CD4+ or CD3+CD8+ cells with CCR7+CD45RA+CD45RO-CD95-CD27+CD28+ phenotype. Produced via immunoSEQ multiplex PCR; TCRdb's table is partial and in-frame only. The sample includes about 32,000 clones, 80% to 95% of them seen just once. Sequencing used naive CD4+ T cells sorted from PBMCs. The TCR sequence derives from a woman aged 55-69 years in good health, CMV-negative, and a related stem cell transplant donor.

The CDR3 loop reads CASSLRQPYEQYF. Here the CDR3 DNA reads TGTGCCAGCAGTTTGAGGCAGCCCTACGAGCAGTACTTC. The rearrangement links TRBV28 to TRBJ2-7; D is unclear. Deletions cut 3 bases from V and 2 bases from J, with 8 bases between. The V gene's germline CDR1 is MDHEN and CDR2 SYDVKM. This CDR3 is built from 13 residues. Variable domain in full (rest from reference TRBV28 and TRBJ2-7): DVKVTQSSRYLVKRTGEKVFLECVQDMDHENMFWYRQDPGLGLRLIYFSYDVKMKEKGDIPEGYSVSREKKERFSLILESASTNQTSMYLCASSLRQPYEQYFGPGTRLTVT.